The T cell receptor beta chain described here comes from a study of T cells after yellow fever vaccination. The CDR3 has 16 residues. Germline CDR1 reads DFQATT; CDR2 reads SNEGSKA (reference sequence). The junction had 12 bases not matched to a gene; V was cut back by 1 base and J by 6 bases. Using its own MiXCR run on the 5' RACE reads, TCRdb lists one record per CDR3 protein. The sample consists of 200,000 to 250,000 distinct CDR3 sequences, approximately 3.2% of them appearing once. The clonotype comes from a man aged 18 to 29 who received the YFV17D yellow fever vaccine. The sample here was CD4+ T cells sorted from PBMCs, taken 10 days after the yellow fever booster vaccination. The chain carries TRBV20-1 and TRBJ2-1, with 7 bases fitting TRBD2. The CDR3 DNA reads as TGCAGTGCTAGAGGACTAGCAGGTATCTGGGGCAATGAGCAGTTCTTC. Translation gives CSARGLAGIWGNEQFF.